The clone carrying this TCR beta chain showed up just a few times. This sample is drawn from a study of blood T cell repertoires in COVID-19. The germline V gene has CDR1 GTSNPN and CDR2 SVGIG (reference sequence). Losses at the gene ends were 6 bases for V and 5 bases for J; bases not matched to a gene: 11. The CDR3 is made up of 15 amino acids. Data came from immunoSEQ multiplex PCR; TCRdb stores just in-frame clones and leaves some out. The profile shows 40,000 to 65,000 clones, roughly 85% of them singletons. This TCR came from a man aged 80 or over with acute or convalescent COVID-19. The chain couples TRBV30 to TRBJ1-1; 11 nucleotides align to TRBD1. The sequenced sample was peripheral blood. CDR3 sequence: CACVSGQGANTEAFF. CDR3 nucleotide sequence: TGTGCCTGCGTAAGCGGACAGGGGGCAAATACTGAAGCTTTCTTT. The full variable domain, its missing parts supplied by reference TRBV30 and TRBJ1-1, is SQTIHQWPATLVQPVGSPLSLECTVEGTSNPNLYWYRQAAGRGLQLLFYSVGIGQISSEVPQNLSASRPQDRQFILSSKKLLLSDSGFYLCACVSGQGANTEAFFGQGTRLTVV.